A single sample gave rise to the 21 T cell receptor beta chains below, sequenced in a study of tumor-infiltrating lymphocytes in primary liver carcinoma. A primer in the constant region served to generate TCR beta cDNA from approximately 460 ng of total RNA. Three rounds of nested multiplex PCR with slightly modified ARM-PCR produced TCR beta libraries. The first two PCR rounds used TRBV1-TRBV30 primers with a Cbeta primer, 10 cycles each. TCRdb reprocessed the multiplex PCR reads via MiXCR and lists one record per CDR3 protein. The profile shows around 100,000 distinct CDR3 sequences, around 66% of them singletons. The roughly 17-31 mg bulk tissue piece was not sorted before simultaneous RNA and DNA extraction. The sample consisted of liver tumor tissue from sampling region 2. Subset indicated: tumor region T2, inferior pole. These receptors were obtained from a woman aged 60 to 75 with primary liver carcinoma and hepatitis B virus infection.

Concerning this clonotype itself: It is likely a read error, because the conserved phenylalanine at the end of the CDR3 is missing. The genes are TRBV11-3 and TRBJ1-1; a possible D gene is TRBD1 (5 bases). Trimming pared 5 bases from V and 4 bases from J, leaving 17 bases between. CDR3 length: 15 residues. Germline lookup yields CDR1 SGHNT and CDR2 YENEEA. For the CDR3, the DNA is TGTGCCAGCAGCCCCCTACGGGGCTTGAGCACTGAAGCTTTCCTT. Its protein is CASSPLRGLSTEAFL.

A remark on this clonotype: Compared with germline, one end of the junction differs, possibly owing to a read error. CDR3 protein: CIVDNCGYTF. The CDR3 DNA reads TGCATCGTTGATAACTGTGGCTACACCTTC. V gene TRBV29-1 combines with J gene TRBJ1-2; D remains unclear. Germline assignment: CDR1 SQVTM and CDR2 ANQGSEA. This CDR3 has 10 amino acids.

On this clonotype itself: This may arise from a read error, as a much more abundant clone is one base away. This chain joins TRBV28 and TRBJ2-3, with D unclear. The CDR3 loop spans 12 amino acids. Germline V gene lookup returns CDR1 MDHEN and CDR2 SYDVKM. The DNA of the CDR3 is TGTGCCAGCAGTCGTTACACAAATACGCAGTATTTT. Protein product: CASSRYTNTQYF.

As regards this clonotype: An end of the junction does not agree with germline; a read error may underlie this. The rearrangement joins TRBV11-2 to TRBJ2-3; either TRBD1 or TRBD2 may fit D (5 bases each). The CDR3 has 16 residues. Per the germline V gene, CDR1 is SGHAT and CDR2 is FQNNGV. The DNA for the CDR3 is TGTGCCAGCACCCGGAGGATAGGGGTAGACACAGATACCCAGTATTTT. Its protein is CASTRRIGVDTDTQYF.

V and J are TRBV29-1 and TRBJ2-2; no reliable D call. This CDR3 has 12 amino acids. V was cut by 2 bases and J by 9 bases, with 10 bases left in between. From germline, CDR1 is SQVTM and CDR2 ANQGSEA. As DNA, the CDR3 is TGCAGCGTTGAATCGGATACGAGGGAGCTGTTTTTT. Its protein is CSVESDTRELFF.

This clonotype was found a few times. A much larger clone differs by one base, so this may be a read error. The CDR3 nucleotides read TGTGCCAGCAGCTCGGGGTTCTTCTCTGAAGCTTTCTTT. Its protein product is CASSSGFFSEAFF. V is TRBV7-9 and J is TRBJ1-1; D gene ambiguous. CDR1 and CDR2 (germline): SEHNR, FQNEAQ (reference sequence). CDR3 size: 13 residues. V gave up 4 bases and J gave up 6 bases, with 12 bases separating them. Variable domain in full (rest from reference TRBV7-9 and TRBJ1-1): DTGVSQNPRHKITKRGQNVTFRCDPISEHNRLYWYRQTLGQGPEFLTYFQNEAQLEKSRLLSDRFSAERPKGSFSTLEIQRTEQGDSAMYLCASSSGFFSEAFFGQGTRLTVV.

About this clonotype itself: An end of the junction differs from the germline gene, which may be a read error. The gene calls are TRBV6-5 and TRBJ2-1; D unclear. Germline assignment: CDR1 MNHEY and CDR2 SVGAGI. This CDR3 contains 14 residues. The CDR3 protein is CASIPKLSYDEQFF. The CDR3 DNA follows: TGTGCCAGCATTCCAAAACTGTCCTACGATGAGCAGTTCTTC.

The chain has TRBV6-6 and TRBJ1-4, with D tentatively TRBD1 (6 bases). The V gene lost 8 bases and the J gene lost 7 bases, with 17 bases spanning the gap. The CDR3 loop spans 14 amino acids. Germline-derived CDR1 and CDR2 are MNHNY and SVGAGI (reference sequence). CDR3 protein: CASCLGGGGEKLFF. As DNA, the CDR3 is TGTGCCAGCTGCCTGGGAGGGGGAGGTGAAAAACTGTTTTTT.

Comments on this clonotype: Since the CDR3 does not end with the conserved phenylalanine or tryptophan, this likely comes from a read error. The CDR3 spells CSVTGTGSLYGYTY. The DNA for the CDR3 is TGCAGCGTTACCGGGACAGGGTCCCTCTATGGCTACACCTAC. The V gene is TRBV29-1, the J gene TRBJ1-2; TRBD1 matches at 9 bases. CDR3 length equals 14 residues. The germline CDR1 and CDR2 sequences are SQVTM and ANQGSEA. Trimming cost V 5 bases and J 4 bases; bases outside gene matches: 8.

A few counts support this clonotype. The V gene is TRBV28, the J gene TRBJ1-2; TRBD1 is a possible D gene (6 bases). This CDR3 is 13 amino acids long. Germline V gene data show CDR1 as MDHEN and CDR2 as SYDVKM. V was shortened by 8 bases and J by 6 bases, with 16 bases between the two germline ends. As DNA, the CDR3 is TGTGCCAGCGGCCTGGGGACATTCGATGGCTACACCTTC. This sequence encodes CASGLGTFDGYTF.

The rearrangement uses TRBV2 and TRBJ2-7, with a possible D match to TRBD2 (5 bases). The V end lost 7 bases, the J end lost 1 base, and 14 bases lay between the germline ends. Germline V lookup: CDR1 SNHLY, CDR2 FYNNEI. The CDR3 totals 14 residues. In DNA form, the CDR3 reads TGTGCCAGCAATCCGGGAACGTATTCCTACGAGCAGTACTTC. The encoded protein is CASNPGTYSYEQYF. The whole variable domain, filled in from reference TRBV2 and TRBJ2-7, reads EPEVTQTPSHQVTQMGQEVILRCVPISNHLYFYWYRQILGQKVEFLVSFYNNEISEKSEIFDDQFSVERPDGSNFTLKIRSTKLEDSAMYFCASNPGTYSYEQYFGPGTRLTVT.

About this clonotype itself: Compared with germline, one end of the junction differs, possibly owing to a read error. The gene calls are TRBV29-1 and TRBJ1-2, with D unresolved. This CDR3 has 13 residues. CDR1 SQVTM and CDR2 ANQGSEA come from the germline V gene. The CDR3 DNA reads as TGCAGCACCCCCTCGGCCACTAACTATGGCTACGCCTTC. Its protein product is CSTPSATNYGYAF.

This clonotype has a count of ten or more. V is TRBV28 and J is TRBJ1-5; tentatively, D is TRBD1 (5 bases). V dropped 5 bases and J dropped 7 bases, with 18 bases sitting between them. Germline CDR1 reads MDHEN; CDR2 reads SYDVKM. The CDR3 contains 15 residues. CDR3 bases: TGTGCCAGCAGTGGCCAGGGTGGGGAGCGCCAGCCCCAGCATTTT. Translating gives CASSGQGGERQPQHF.

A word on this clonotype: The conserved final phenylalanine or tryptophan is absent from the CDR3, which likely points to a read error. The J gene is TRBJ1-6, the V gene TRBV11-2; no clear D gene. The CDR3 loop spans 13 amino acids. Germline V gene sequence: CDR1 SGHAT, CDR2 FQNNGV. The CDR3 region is CASSFVMNSPLHY. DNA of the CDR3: TGTGCTAGCAGCTTTGTGATGAATTCACCCCTCCACTAT.

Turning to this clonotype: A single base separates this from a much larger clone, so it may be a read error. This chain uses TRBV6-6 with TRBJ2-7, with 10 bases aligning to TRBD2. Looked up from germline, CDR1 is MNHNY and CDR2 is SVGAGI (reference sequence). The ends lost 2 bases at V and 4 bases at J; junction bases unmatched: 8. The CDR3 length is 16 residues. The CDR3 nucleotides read TGTGCCAGCAGTTACGGCCTAGCGGGAGTAGGGTACGAGCAGTACGTC. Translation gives CASSYGLAGVGYEQYV.

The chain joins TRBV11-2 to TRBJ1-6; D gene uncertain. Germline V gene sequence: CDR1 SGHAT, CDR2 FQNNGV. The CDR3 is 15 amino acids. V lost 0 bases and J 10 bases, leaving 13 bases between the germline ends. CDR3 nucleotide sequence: TGTGCCAGCAGCTTAGACGTGGCAACCATCTCACCCCTCCACTTT. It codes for CASSLDVATISPLHF.

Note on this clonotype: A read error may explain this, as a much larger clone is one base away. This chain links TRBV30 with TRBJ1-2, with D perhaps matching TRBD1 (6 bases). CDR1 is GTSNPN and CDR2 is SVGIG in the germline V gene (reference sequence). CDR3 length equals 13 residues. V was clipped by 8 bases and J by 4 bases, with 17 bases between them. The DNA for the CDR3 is TGTGCCCCGAGGACAGTGGCTGCCTATGGCTACACCTTC. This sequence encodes CAPRTVAAYGYTF.

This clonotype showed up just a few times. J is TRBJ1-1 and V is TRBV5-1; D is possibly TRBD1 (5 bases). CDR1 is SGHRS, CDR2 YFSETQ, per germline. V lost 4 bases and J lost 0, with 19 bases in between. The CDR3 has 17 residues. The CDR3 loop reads CASSLGGRTGMNTEAFF. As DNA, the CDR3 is TGCGCCAGCAGCCTTGGGGGAAGGACGGGAATGAACACTGAAGCTTTCTTT.

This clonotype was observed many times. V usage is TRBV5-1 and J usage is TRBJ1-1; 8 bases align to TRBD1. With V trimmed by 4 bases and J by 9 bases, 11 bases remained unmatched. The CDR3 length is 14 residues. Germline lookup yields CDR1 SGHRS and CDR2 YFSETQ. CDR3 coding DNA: TGCGCCAGCAGCGAGAGTACCGGGACAGGACAAGCTTTCTTT. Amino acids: CASSESTGTGQAFF.

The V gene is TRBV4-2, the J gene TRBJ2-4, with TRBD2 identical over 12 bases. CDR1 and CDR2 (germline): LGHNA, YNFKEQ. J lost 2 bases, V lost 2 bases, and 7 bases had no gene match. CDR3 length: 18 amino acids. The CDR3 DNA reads TGTGCCAGCAGCCAAATGACTAGCGGGAGTTTAACCAAAAACATTCAGTACTTC. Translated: CASSQMTSGSLTKNIQYF.

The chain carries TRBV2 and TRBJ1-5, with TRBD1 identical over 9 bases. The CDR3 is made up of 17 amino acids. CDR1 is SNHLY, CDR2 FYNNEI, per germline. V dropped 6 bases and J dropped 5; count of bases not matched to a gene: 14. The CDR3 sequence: CASSALSGTGLDQPQHF. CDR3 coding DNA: TGTGCCAGCAGCGCTCTCTCCGGGACAGGGCTTGATCAGCCCCAGCATTTT.